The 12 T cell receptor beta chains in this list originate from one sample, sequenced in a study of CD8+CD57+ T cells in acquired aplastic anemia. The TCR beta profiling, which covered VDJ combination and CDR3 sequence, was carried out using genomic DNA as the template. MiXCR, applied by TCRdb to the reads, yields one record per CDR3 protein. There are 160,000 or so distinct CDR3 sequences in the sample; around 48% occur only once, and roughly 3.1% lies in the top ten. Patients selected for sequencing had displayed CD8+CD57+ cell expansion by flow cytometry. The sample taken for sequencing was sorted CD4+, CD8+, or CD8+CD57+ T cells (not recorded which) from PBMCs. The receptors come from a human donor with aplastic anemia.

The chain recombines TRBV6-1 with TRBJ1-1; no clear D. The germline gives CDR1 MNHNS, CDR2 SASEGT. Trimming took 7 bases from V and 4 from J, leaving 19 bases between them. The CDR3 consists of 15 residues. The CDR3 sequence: CASKLTEGTTTEAFF. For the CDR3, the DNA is TGTGCCAGCAAACTTACGGAGGGTACGACCACTGAAGCTTTCTTT.

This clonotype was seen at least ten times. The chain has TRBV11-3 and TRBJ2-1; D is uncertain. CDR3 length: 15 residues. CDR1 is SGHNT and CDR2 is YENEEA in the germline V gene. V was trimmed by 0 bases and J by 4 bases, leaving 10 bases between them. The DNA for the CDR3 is TGTGCCAGCAGCTTAGACGGCCAACCTTACAATGAGCAGTTCTTC. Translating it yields CASSLDGQPYNEQFF. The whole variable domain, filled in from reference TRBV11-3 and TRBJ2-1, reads EAGVVQSPRYKIIEKKQPVAFWCNPISGHNTLYWYLQNLGQGPELLIRYENEEAVDDSQLPKDRFSAERLKGVDSTLKIQPAELGDSAVYLCASSLDGQPYNEQFFGPGTRLTVL.

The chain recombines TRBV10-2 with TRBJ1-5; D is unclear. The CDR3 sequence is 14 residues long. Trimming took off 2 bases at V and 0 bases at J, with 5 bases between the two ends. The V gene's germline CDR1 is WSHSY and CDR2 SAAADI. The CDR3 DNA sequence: TGCGCCAGCAGTGAGACAGATAGCAATCAGCCCCAGCATTTT. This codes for CASSETDSNQPQHF.

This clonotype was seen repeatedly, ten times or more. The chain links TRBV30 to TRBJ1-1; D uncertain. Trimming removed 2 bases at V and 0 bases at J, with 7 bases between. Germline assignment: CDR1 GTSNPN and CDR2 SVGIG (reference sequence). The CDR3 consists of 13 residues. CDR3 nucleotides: TGTGCCTGGAGTTTCGAGATGAACACTGAAGCTTTCTTT. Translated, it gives CAWSFEMNTEAFF.

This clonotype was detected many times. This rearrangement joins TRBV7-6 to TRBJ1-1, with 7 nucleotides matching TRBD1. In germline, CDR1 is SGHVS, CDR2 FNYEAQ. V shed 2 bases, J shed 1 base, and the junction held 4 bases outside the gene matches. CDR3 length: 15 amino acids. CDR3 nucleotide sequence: TGTGCCAGCAGCTTAAGGGGGCCAAAGAACACTGAAGCTTTCTTT. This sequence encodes CASSLRGPKNTEAFF. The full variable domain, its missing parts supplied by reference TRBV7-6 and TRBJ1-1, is GAGVSQSPRYKVTKRGQDVALRCDPISGHVSLYWYRQALGQGPEFLTYFNYEAQQDKSGLPNDRFSAERPEGSISTLTIQRTEQRDSAMYRCASSLRGPKNTEAFFGQGTRLTVV.

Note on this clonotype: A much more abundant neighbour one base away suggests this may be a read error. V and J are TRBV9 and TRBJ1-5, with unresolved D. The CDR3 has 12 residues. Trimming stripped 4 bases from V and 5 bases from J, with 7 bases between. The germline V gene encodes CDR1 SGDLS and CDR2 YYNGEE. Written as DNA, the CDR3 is TGTGCCAGCAGCCAAGGTCATCAGCCCCAGCATTTT. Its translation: CASSQGHQPQHF.

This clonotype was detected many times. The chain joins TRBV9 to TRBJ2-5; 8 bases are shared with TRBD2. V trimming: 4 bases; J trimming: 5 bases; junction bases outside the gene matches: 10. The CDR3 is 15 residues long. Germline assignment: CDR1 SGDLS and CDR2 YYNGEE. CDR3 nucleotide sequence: TGTGCCAGCAGCCCCCCTGCGGGAGGTTGGGAGACCCAGTACTTC. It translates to CASSPPAGGWETQYF.

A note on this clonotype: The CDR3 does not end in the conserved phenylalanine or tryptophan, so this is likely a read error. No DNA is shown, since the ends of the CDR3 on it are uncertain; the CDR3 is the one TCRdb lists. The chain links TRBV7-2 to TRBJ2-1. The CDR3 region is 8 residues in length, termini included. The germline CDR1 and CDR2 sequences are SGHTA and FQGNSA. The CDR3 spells CASSSRPS.

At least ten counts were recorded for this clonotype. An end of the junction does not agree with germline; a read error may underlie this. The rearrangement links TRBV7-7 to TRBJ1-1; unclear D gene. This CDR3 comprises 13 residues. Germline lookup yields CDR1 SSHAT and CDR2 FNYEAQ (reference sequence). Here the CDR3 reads CASSLGMATEAFF. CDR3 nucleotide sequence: TGTGCTAGCAGCTTAGGGATGGCCACTGAAGCTTTCTTT.

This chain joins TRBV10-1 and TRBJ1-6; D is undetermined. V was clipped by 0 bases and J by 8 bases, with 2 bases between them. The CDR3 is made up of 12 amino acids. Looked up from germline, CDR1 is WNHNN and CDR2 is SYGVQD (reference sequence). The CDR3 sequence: CASSESYSPLHF. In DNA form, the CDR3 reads TGCGCCAGCAGTGAGTCGTATTCACCCCTCCACTTT.

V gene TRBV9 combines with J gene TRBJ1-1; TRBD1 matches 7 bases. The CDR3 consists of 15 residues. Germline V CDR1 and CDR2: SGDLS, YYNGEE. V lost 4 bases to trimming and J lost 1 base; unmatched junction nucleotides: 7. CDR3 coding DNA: TGTGCCAGCAGCCATACAGGGGAAGGGAACACTGAAGCTTTCTTT. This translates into CASSHTGEGNTEAFF.

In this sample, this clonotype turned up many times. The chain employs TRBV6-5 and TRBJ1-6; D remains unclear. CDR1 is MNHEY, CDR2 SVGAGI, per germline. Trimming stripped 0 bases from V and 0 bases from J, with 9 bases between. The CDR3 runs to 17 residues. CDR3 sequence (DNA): TGTGCCAGCAGTTACTCTCCGCCGAGCTCCTATAATTCACCCCTCCACTTT. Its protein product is CASSYSPPSSYNSPLHF.